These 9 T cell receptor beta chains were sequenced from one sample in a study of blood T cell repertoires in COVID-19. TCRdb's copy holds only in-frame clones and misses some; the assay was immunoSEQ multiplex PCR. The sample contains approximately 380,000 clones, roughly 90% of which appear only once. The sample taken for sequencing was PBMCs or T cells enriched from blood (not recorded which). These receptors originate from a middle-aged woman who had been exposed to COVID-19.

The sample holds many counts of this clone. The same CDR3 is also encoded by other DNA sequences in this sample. CDR3 in DNA: TGTGCCACCAGCAGAGAGCCAGGATACGAGCAGTACTTC. Amino acid sequence: CATSREPGYEQYF. The gene calls are TRBV15 and TRBJ2-7, with D unresolved. The CDR3 runs to 13 residues. Germline V gives CDR1 LNHNV, CDR2 YYDKDF (reference sequence). Deletions cut 0 bases from V and 4 bases from J, with 7 bases between.

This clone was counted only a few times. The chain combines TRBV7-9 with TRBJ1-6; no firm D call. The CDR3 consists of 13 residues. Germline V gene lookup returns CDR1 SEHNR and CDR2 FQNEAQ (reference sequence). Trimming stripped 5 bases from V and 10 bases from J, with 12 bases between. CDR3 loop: CASSPRGISPLHF. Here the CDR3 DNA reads TGTGCCAGCAGCCCACGAGGTATCTCACCCCTCCACTTT.

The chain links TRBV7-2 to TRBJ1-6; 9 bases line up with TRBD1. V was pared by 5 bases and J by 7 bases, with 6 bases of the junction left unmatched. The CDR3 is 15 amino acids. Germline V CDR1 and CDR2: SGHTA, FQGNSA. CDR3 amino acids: CASSTGQGYNSPLHF. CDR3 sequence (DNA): TGTGCCAGCAGCACAGGACAGGGGTACAATTCACCCCTCCACTTT.

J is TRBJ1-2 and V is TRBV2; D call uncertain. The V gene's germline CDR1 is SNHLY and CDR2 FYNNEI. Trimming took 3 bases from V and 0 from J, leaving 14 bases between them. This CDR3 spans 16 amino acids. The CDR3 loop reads CASSDSAGTTNYGYTF. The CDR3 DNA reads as TGTGCCAGCAGTGACTCGGCAGGTACCACTAACTATGGCTACACCTTC.

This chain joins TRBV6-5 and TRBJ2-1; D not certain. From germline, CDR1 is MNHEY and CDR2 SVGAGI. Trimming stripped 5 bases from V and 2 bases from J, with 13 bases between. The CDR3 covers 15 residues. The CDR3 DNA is TGTGCCAGCAGTCCCCACCCCAGTGCCTACAATGAGCAGTTCTTC. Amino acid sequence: CASSPHPSAYNEQFF.

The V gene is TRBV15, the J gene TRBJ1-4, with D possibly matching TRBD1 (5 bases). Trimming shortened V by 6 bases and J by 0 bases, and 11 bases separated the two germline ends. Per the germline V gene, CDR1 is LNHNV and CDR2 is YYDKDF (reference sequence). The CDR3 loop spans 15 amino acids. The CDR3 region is CATRYRISTNEKLFF. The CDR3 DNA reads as TGTGCCACCAGGTACAGGATTTCAACTAATGAAAAACTGTTTTTT.

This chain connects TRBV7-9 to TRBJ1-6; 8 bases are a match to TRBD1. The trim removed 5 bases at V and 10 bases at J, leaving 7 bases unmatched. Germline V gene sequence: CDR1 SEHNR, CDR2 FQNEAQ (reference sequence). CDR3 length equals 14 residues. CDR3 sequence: CASSDSGGRSPLHF. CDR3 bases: TGTGCCAGCAGCGACTCAGGGGGCCGATCACCCCTCCACTTT.

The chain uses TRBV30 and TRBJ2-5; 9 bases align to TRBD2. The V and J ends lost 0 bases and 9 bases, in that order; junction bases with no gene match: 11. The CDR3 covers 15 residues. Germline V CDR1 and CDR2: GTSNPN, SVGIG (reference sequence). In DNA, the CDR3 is TGTGCCTGGAGTGTAGTAGCGGGGGTGGGGTTGGCCCAGTACTTC. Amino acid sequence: CAWSVVAGVGLAQYF.

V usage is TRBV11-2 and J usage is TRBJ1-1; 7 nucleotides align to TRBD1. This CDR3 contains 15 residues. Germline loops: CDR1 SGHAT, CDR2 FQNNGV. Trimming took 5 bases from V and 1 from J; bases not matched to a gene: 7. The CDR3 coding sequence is TGTGCCAGCAGCCGGACCCGGACAGGGAACACTGAAGCTTTCTTT. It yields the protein CASSRTRTGNTEAFF.